The clone carrying this T cell receptor beta chain was observed a few times. Its antigen is currently unknown. TCRdb itself ran the RT-PCR reads through MiXCR, one entry per CDR3 protein. This table has roughly 790,000 distinct CDR3 sequences, 20% to 25% appearing once. Per germline, CDR1 LNHDA and CDR2 SQIVND (reference sequence). The CDR3 extends over 16 amino acids. J lost 8 bases, V lost 5 bases, and 10 bases had no gene match. This sample was taken from a study of response to subunit inactivated influenza vaccine. The study, taken as a whole, reports: Authors suggested that a seasonal influenza vaccination recruits few new T cells each time.

The source was PBMCs from blood, collected about 5 days after vaccination. This chain connects TRBV19 to TRBJ1-6; 9 nucleotides agree with TRBD1. This TCR came from a man aged 45-65 years who received an inactivated influenza vaccine. This chain's CDR3 is CASSPTPQGAYSPLHF. CDR3 DNA: TGTGCCAGTAGTCCGACTCCACAGGGGGCGTATTCACCCCTCCACTTT.